This TCR beta chain derives from a study of blood T cell repertoires in COVID-19. Trimming at V came to 0 bases and at J to 8 bases, leaving 5 bases not matched to a gene. Per the germline V gene, CDR1 is SGDLS and CDR2 is YYNGEE. The CDR3 consists of 15 residues. Sequenced by immunoSEQ multiplex PCR; TCRdb stores in-frame clones only, minus some. This sample has roughly 500,000 clones, with 88% found just once. Participants were placed into cohorts based on the clinical history they reported. This TCR was sampled from a woman in her 40s who had recovered from COVID-19. This chain links TRBV9 with TRBJ1-4; 9 bases align to TRBD1. The material sequenced was PBMCs or T cells enriched from blood (not recorded which). In DNA, the CDR3 is TGTGCCAGCAGCGTAGCCAGTACAGGGGGCGAAAAACTGTTTTTT. Protein sequence: CASSVASTGGEKLFF.